The 25 T cell receptor beta chains below come from one sample, sequenced in a study of T cell responses to AZD1222 COVID-19 vaccine. This table comes from immunoSEQ multiplex PCR, and its TCRdb copy is limited to in-frame clones, with some not included. The table lists about 140,000 clones, 80% to 95% of them singletons. The sequenced sample was peripheral blood, obtained on day 0 of AZD1222 vaccination. The receptors derive from an adult in good health.

The gene calls are TRBV3-1 (or the pseudogene TRBV3-2) and TRBJ1-1, with D hard to call. Per the germline V gene, CDR1 is LGHDT and CDR2 is YNNKEL (reference sequence). The ends were cut back, 2 bases at V and 5 bases at J, with 6 bases in the middle. This CDR3 spans 12 amino acids. DNA for the CDR3: TGTGCCAGCAGCCAAACAGCGACTGAAGCTTTCTTT. Translation gives CASSQTATEAFF.

There are a few counts of this clone. The genes are TRBV2 and TRBJ2-2; no clear D gene. The V gene's germline CDR1 is SNHLY and CDR2 FYNNEI. The CDR3 contains 15 residues. The V and J ends lost 2 bases and 4 bases respectively, with 11 bases between them. CDR3 residues: CASSELLTGTGELFF. The CDR3 DNA reads as TGTGCCAGCAGTGAATTACTTACTGGCACCGGGGAGCTGTTTTTT.

The rearrangement links TRBV3-1 (or the pseudogene TRBV3-2) to TRBJ1-1; 9 nucleotides line up with TRBD1. CDR3 length equals 16 residues. Unmatched junction bases numbered 3, after V lost 0 bases and J lost 1 base. The germline V gene encodes CDR1 LGHDT and CDR2 YNNKEL (reference sequence). CDR3 nucleotide sequence: TGTGCCAGCAGCCAAGAATTGACAGGGGGGAACACTGAAGCTTTCTTT. Its protein is CASSQELTGGNTEAFF.

This rearrangement joins TRBV12-3 or TRBV12-4 to TRBJ2-3; TRBD1 matches 7 bases. This CDR3 region has 13 residues. The V segment lost 6 bases and the J segment 6 bases; nucleotides outside the gene matches: 6. Written as DNA, the CDR3 is TGTGCCAGCAGAGAAGGGGGCGACGATACGCAGTATTTT. This sequence encodes CASREGGDDTQYF.

The rearrangement links TRBV27 to TRBJ2-1, with 8 bases aligning to TRBD1. CDR1 is MNHEY, CDR2 SMNVEV, per germline (reference sequence). The CDR3 sequence is 15 residues long. Trimming took 5 bases from V and 1 from J; bases not matched to a gene: 4. DNA for the CDR3: TGTGCCAGCAGTCAAGGACAGGGATCCTACAATGAGCAGTTCTTC. Amino acids: CASSQGQGSYNEQFF.

The chain has TRBV11-2 and TRBJ1-1, with 8 nucleotides matching TRBD1. CDR3 length: 17 residues. With V trimmed by 0 bases and J by 5 bases, 11 bases remained unmatched. CDR1 is SGHAT and CDR2 is FQNNGV in the germline V gene. The CDR3, as DNA: TGTGCCAGCAGCTTAGAGGTGACAGGGGCACCGGGGACTGAAGCTTTCTTT. It yields the protein CASSLEVTGAPGTEAFF.

The rearrangement links TRBV7-2 to TRBJ1-5; weak D call: TRBD1 (6 bases). V was shortened by 1 base and J by 7 bases, with 11 bases between the two germline ends. Germline loops: CDR1 SGHTA, CDR2 FQGNSA. The CDR3 is made up of 14 amino acids. In nucleotides, the CDR3 is TGTGCCAGCAGCTTAGGGCGGACAGAGCAGCCCCAGCATTTT. It specifies CASSLGRTEQPQHF.

The chain links TRBV6-5 to TRBJ2-6; unclear D gene. Trimming removed 0 bases from V and 2 bases from J, with 2 bases in between. This CDR3 comprises 14 residues. Germline-derived CDR1 and CDR2 are MNHEY and SVGAGI. In DNA form, the CDR3 reads TGTGCCAGCAGTTACTCGACTGGGGCCAACGTCCTGACTTTC. Translating it yields CASSYSTGANVLTF.

The V gene is TRBV13, the J gene TRBJ2-1; the D gene is possibly TRBD2 (5 bases). CDR3 size: 19 residues. V was trimmed by 0 bases and J by 0 bases, leaving 18 bases between them. Germline V CDR1 and CDR2: PRHDT, FYEKMQ (reference sequence). CDR3 sequence reads: CASSLGASLERSSYNEQFF. The DNA for the CDR3 is TGTGCCAGCAGCTTAGGGGCCTCACTAGAGCGGAGCTCCTACAATGAGCAGTTCTTC.

The chain has TRBV5-4 and TRBJ1-2; 9 nucleotides line up with TRBD1. CDR1 and CDR2 (germline): SGHNT, YYREEE (reference sequence). The V and J ends lost 4 bases and 5 bases, in that order; junction bases with no gene match: 9. The CDR3 loop spans 15 amino acids. CDR3 amino acids: CASSPRGQGRYGYTF. CDR3 nucleotides: TGTGCCAGCAGCCCAAGGGGACAGGGTCGATATGGCTACACCTTC. Looking up the rest from reference TRBV5-4 and TRBJ1-2 gives the full variable domain: ETGVTQSPTHLIKTRGQQVTLRCSSQSGHNTVSWYQQALGQGPQFIFQYYREEENGRGNFPPRFSGLQFPNYSSELNVNALELDDSALYLCASSPRGQGRYGYTFGSGTRLTVV.

The gene calls are TRBV15 and TRBJ1-4, with a possible D match to TRBD1 (6 bases). The V end lost 0 bases, the J end lost 5 bases, and 13 bases lay between the germline ends. Germline V gene sequence: CDR1 LNHNV, CDR2 YYDKDF (reference sequence). This CDR3 is built from 16 residues. The CDR3 protein is CATSRDRGEVNEKLFF. The CDR3 DNA reads TGTGCCACCAGCAGAGATAGGGGGGAAGTAAATGAAAAACTGTTTTTT. Based on the CDR3 plus reference TRBV15 and TRBJ1-4, the full variable domain is DAMVIQNPRYQVTQFGKPVTLSCSQTLNHNVMYWYQQKSSQAPKLLFHYYDKDFNNEADTPDNFQSRRPNTSFCFLDIRSPGLGDTAMYLCATSRDRGEVNEKLFFGSGTQLSVL.

This clone was counted a single time. At one of its ends the junction is not consistent with the germline gene, which may arise from a read error. The V call is TRBV4-1, the J call TRBJ1-1; D unclear. The CDR3 totals 12 residues. Germline CDR1 is MGHRA and CDR2 is YSYEKL. The CDR3 region has the DNA TGCGCCAGCAGCCAACCCGACGTACCCTCGGAGTTT. The encoded protein is CASSQPDVPSEF.

V and J are TRBV27 and TRBJ2-7; 9 bases agree with TRBD2. The V and J ends lost 6 bases and 2 bases, in that order; junction bases with no gene match: 8. The CDR3 extends over 15 amino acids. Germline CDR1 reads MNHEY; CDR2 reads SMNVEV (reference sequence). The CDR3 DNA sequence: TGTGCCAGCAGCTTGGGAGCGGGAGGACCCTACGAGCAGTACTTC. Amino acids: CASSLGAGGPYEQYF.

J is TRBJ2-3 and V is TRBV4-1; D perhaps matches TRBD1 (6 bases). In germline, CDR1 is MGHRA, CDR2 YSYEKL. Between the trimmed V and J ends, which lost 3 bases and 2 bases, there was a span of 12 bases. CDR3 length equals 15 residues. CDR3 region: CASSQDSTATDTQYF. The CDR3 DNA sequence: TGCGCCAGCAGCCAGGACAGTACCGCCACAGATACGCAGTATTTT.

This rearrangement joins TRBV5-1 to TRBJ1-3; tentative D call: TRBD1 (5 bases). CDR3 length: 15 amino acids. V lost 0 bases and J 0 bases, leaving 7 bases between the germline ends. Germline-derived CDR1 and CDR2 are SGHRS and YFSETQ. The CDR3 DNA follows: TGCGCCAGCAGCTTGGGGGACCGCTCTGGAAACACCATATATTTT. It translates to CASSLGDRSGNTIYF.

The chain carries TRBV19 and TRBJ2-7; a weak D match, TRBD1 (6 bases). Per the germline V gene, CDR1 is LNHDA and CDR2 is SQIVND (reference sequence). The germline V and J ends were trimmed by 5 bases and 0 bases, with 11 bases remaining between them. The CDR3 spans 14 residues. CDR3: CASSGGTSSYEQYF. DNA of the CDR3: TGTGCCAGTAGTGGGGGCACAAGCTCCTACGAGCAGTACTTC.

The chain recombines TRBV28 with TRBJ2-7; possibly TRBD2 for D (6 bases). CDR1 MDHEN and CDR2 SYDVKM come from the germline V gene. Trimming took 8 bases from V and 0 from J, leaving 11 bases between them. The CDR3 consists of 13 residues. This CDR3 reads CASLSGPSYEQYF. For the CDR3, the DNA is TGTGCCAGCCTGAGCGGGCCCTCCTACGAGCAGTACTTC.

The chain combines TRBV30 with TRBJ2-4; possible D gene TRBD2, 5 bases. Germline-derived CDR1 and CDR2 are GTSNPN and SVGIG (reference sequence). The CDR3 is made up of 13 amino acids. V was pared by 5 bases and J by 7 bases, with 15 bases between. In DNA form, the CDR3 reads TGTGCCTGGGTATCCTTCCGCGGGAACATTCAGTACTTC. Translating it yields CAWVSFRGNIQYF.

The chain carries TRBV2 and TRBJ1-5; TRBD1 aligns across 8 bases. From germline, CDR1 is SNHLY and CDR2 FYNNEI. J gave up 9 bases and V 4 bases, and 11 bases lay outside the gene matches. The CDR3 length is 15 residues. The CDR3 region is CASSAYRGDFRPQHF. CDR3 nucleotides: TGTGCCAGCAGTGCATACAGGGGGGATTTTCGGCCCCAGCATTTT.

This clone came up once. The chain recombines TRBV5-4 with TRBJ2-1, with D tentatively TRBD2 (6 bases). CDR1 and CDR2 from the germline V gene are SGHNT and YYREEE (reference sequence). The V end was cut by 3 bases, the J end by 1 base, with 17 bases between. This CDR3 spans 17 amino acids. The CDR3 DNA reads TGTGCCAGCAGCTCCCGGACGGCGGGGCCTTCCTACAATGAGCAGTTCTTC. Protein: CASSSRTAGPSYNEQFF.

The chain links TRBV29-1 to TRBJ2-1, with a weak D call TRBD2 (5 bases). Trimming cost V 2 bases and J 9 bases, with 11 bases left between them. CDR3 size: 12 residues. Germline loops: CDR1 SQVTM, CDR2 ANQGSEA. The CDR3 sequence: CSVERGSTEQFF. Here the CDR3 DNA reads TGCAGCGTTGAACGAGGGAGTACTGAGCAGTTCTTC.

J is TRBJ1-2 and V is TRBV3-1 (or the pseudogene TRBV3-2), with D possibly matching TRBD1 (5 bases). The CDR3 spans 15 residues. Trimming stripped 0 bases from V and 8 bases from J, with 16 bases between. Germline loops: CDR1 LGHDT, CDR2 YNNKEL (reference sequence). The CDR3 here is CASSQETEGPGGYTF. The CDR3 nucleotides are TGTGCCAGCAGCCAAGAAACGGAGGGGCCCGGGGGCTACACCTTC.

Only one count was recorded for this clone. This chain joins TRBV9 and TRBJ2-7; TRBD1 agrees at 9 bases. The length of the CDR3 is 14 residues. Germline lookup yields CDR1 SGDLS and CDR2 YYNGEE. V was clipped by 4 bases and J by 5 bases; unmatched bases: 7. As DNA, the CDR3 is TGTGCCAGCAGCCTGGGACAGGGCCCAAACGAGCAGTACTTC. Amino acids: CASSLGQGPNEQYF.

Comment on this clone: The same CDR3 also results from other DNA sequences found in this sample. CDR3 nucleotide sequence: TGTGCCAGCAGAAGGGACAGGGATAGCAATCAGCCCCAGCATTTT. Translated: CASRRDRDSNQPQHF. The J gene is TRBJ1-5, the V gene TRBV6-5; 9 bases are shared with TRBD1. The germline gives CDR1 MNHEY, CDR2 SVGAGI. Trimming cost V 6 bases and J 0 bases; bases outside gene matches: 3. CDR3 length: 15 residues.

The CDR3 nucleotides read TGTGCCACCACTTGGGACAGCTCCGTCGATCAGCCCCAGCATTTT. This gives the protein CATTWDSSVDQPQHF. The V and J genes are TRBV7-9 and TRBJ1-5; 7 nucleotides align to TRBD1. V lost 10 bases, J lost 5 bases, and 14 bases stayed unmatched. Germline values: CDR1 SEHNR, CDR2 FQNEAQ (reference sequence). The CDR3 covers 15 residues.